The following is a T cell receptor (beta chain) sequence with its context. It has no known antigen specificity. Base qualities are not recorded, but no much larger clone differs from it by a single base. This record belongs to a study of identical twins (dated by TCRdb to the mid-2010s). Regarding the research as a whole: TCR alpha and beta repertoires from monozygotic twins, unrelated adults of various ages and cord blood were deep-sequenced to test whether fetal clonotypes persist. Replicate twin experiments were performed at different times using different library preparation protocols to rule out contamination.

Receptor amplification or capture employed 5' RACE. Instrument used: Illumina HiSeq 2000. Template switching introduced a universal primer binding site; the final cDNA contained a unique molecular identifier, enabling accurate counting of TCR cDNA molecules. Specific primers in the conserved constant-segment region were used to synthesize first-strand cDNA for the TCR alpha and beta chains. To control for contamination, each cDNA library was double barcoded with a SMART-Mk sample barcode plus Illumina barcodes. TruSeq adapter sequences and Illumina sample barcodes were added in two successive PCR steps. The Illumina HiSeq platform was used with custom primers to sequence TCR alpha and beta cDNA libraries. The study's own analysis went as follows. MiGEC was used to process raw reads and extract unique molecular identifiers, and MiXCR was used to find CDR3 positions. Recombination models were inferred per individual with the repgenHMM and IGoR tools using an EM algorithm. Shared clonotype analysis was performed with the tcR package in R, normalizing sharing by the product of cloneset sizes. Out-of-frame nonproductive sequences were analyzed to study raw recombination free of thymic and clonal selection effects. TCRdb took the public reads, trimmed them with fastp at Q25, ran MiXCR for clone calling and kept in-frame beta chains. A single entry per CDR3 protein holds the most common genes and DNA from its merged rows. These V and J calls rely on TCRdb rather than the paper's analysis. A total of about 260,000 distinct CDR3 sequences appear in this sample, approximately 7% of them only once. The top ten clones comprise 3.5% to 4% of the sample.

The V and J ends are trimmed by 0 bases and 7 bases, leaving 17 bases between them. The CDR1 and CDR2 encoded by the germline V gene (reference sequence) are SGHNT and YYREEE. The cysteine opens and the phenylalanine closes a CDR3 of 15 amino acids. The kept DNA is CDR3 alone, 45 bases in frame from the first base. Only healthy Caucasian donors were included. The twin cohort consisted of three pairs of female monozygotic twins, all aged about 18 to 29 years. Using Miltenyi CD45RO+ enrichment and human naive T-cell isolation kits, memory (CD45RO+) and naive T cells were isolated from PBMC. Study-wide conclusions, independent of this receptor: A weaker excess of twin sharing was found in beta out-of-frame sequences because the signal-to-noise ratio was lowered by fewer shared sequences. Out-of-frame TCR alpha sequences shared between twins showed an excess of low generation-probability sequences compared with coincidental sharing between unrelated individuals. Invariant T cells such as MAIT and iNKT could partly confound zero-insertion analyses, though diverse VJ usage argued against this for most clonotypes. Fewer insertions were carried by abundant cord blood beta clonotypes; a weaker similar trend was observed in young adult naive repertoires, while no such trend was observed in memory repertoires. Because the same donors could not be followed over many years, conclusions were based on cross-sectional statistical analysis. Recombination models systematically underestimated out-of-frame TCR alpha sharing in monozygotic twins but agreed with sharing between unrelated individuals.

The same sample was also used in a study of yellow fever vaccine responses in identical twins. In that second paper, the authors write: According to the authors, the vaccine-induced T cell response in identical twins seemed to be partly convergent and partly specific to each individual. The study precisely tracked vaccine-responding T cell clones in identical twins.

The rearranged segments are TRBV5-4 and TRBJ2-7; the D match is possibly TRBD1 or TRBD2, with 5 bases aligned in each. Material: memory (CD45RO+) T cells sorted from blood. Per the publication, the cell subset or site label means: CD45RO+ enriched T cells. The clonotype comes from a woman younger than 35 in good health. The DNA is TGTGCCAGCAGCTTGGCCCGTGGGACGGGCCAAGAGCAGTACTTC. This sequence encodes CASSLARGTGQEQYF.